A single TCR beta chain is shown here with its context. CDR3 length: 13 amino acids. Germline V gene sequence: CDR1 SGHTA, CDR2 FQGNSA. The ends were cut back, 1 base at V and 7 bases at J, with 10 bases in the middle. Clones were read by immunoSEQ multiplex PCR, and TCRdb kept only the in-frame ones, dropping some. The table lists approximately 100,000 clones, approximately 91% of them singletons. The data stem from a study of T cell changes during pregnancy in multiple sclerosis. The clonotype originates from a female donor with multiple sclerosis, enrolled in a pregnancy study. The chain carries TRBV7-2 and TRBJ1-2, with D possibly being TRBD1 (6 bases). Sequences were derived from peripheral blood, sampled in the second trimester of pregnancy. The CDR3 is CASSLDRVIGYTF. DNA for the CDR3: TGTGCCAGCAGCTTAGACAGGGTGATTGGCTACACCTTC.